This T cell receptor beta chain was found in a study of a mutant IDH1 vaccine in newly diagnosed glioma. Study overall: The start of vaccination came 4-6 weeks after radiotherapy alone, or with temozolomide cycles. Earlier treatment was radiotherapy, temozolomide, or both, with most getting both. Study-level points and caveats: Changes to the top peripheral T cell clonotypes appeared unrelated to pseudoprogression. It was about 93% of patients that developed vaccine-induced immune responses.

Time point defined: week 23, last vaccination. Doses consisted of 300 ug of mutant IDH1 20-mer peptide each, paired with topical imiquimod. The V gene end was trimmed by 5 bases and the J gene end by 4 bases; junction bases not matched to a gene: 3. The CDR3 runs 14 residues. Germline-derived CDR1 and CDR2 are MNHEY and SMNVEV (reference sequence). On this clone itself: Antigen: not known.

Generated by immunoSEQ multiplex PCR, the TCRdb table keeps only in-frame clones and is missing some. The data contain around 56,000 clones, 81% of them singletons. This material consisted of PBMCs, taken from a glioma patient whose treatment included an IDH1 peptide vaccine. The sequence derives from a woman aged 40 to 49 with glioma. Some clones in this sample may be carry-over from other donors' samples. The genes are TRBV27 and TRBJ2-3, with TRBD2 identical over 10 bases. For the CDR3, the DNA is TGTGCCAGCAGTCCTGGACTAGCGGCAGATACGCAGTATTTT. Translation: CASSPGLAADTQYF.